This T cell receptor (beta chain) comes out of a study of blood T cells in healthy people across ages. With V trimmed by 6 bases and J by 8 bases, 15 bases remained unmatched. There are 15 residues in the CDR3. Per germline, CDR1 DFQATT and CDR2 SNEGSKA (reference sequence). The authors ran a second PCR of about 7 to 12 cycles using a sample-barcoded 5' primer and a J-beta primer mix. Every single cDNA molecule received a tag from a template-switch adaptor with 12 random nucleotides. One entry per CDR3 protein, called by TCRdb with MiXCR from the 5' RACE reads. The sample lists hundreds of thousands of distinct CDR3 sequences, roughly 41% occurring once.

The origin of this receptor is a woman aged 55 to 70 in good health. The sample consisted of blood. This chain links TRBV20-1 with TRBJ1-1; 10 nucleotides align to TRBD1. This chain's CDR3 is CSAPTTDRGLEEAFF. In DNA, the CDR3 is TGCAGTGCGCCGACGACTGACAGGGGGCTTGAAGAAGCTTTCTTT.